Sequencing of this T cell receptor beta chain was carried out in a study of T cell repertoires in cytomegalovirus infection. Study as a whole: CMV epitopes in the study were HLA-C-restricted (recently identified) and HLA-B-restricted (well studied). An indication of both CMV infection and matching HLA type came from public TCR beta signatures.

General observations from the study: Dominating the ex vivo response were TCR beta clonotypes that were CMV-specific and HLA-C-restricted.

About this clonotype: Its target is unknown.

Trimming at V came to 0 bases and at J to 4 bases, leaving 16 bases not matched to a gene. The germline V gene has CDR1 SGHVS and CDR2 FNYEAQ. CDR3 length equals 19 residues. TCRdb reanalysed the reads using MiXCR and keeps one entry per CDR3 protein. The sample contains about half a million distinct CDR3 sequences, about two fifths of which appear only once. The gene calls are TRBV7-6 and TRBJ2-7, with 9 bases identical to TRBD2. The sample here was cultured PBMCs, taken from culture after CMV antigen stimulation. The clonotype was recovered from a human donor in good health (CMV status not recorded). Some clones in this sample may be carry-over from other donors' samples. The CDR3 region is CASSLALRLAANRWYEQYF. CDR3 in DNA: TGTGCCAGCAGCTTAGCGTTGCGACTAGCGGCAAATCGGTGGTACGAGCAGTACTTC.